This passage covers 23 T cell receptor beta chains from one sample sequenced in a study of shared clonotypes between healthy human individuals. Clones were sequenced by immunoSEQ multiplex PCR, and TCRdb holds only the in-frame ones, with some missing. The sample holds hundreds of thousands of clones, 95% to 98% seen once. The naive CD8 fraction comprised CD45RO-negative cells positively selected for CCR7 and excluded terminally differentiated effector memory CD45RA+ cells. The sequenced sample was naive CD8+ T cells sorted from blood. These receptors all stem from a man aged 30 to 45 in good health.

This chain connects TRBV28 to TRBJ2-7; 11 bases align to TRBD2. The trim removed 6 bases at V and 4 bases at J, leaving 14 bases unmatched. The CDR3 is 17 amino acids. Germline V gene sequence: CDR1 MDHEN, CDR2 SYDVKM. CDR3 bases: TGTGCCAGCAGCTACGACGGGCTAGCGGGAGGCTTGTACGAGCAGTACTTC. It specifies CASSYDGLAGGLYEQYF.

This clone was seen just once. The chain employs TRBV6-1 and TRBJ2-1; weak D call: TRBD1 (6 bases). The germline gives CDR1 MNHNS, CDR2 SASEGT. V was trimmed by 3 bases and J by 3 bases, leaving 15 bases between them. The CDR3 runs 16 residues. The CDR3 region is CASSDQGQRLYNEQFF. The CDR3 DNA reads TGTGCCAGCAGTGACCAGGGACAACGTCTCTACAATGAGCAGTTCTTC.

The chain combines TRBV28 with TRBJ1-5, with D unclear. This CDR3 is 17 amino acids long. The ends were cut back, 2 bases at V and 5 bases at J, with 19 bases in the middle. Germline CDR1 and CDR2: MDHEN and SYDVKM. This CDR3 is CASSLDPKVREYQPQHF. The CDR3 DNA follows: TGTGCCAGCAGTTTAGACCCAAAGGTGAGGGAATATCAGCCCCAGCATTTT. Together with reference TRBV28 and TRBJ1-5, the CDR3 gives the full variable domain: DVKVTQSSRYLVKRTGEKVFLECVQDMDHENMFWYRQDPGLGLRLIYFSYDVKMKEKGDIPEGYSVSREKKERFSLILESASTNQTSMYLCASSLDPKVREYQPQHFGDGTRLSIL.

In its sample, this clone was seen once. CDR3: CASSSWTGKDIQYF. CDR3 coding DNA: TGTGCCAGCAGCTCCTGGACAGGGAAGGACATTCAGTACTTC. The J gene is TRBJ2-4, the V gene TRBV11-2; the match to TRBD1 covers 8 bases. Germline-derived CDR1 and CDR2 are SGHAT and FQNNGV. CDR3 length: 14 residues. Unmatched junction bases numbered 7, after V lost 4 bases and J lost 8 bases.

The chain links TRBV7-9 to TRBJ2-4; D uncertain. Looked up from germline, CDR1 is SEHNR and CDR2 is FQNEAQ (reference sequence). CDR3 length: 16 residues. V shed 4 bases and J shed 0 bases, with 13 bases lying between them. The CDR3 region has the DNA TGTGCCAGCAGCTCCACAGAAGCCTTAGCCAAAAACATTCAGTACTTC. Translated: CASSSTEALAKNIQYF. Filled out from reference TRBV7-9 and TRBJ2-4, the complete variable domain reads DTGVSQNPRHKITKRGQNVTFRCDPISEHNRLYWYRQTLGQGPEFLTYFQNEAQLEKSRLLSDRFSAERPKGSFSTLEIQRTEQGDSAMYLCASSSTEALAKNIQYFGAGTRLSVL.

The V and J genes are TRBV9 and TRBJ2-5; 8 bases agree with TRBD1. J gave up 3 bases and V 4 bases, and 8 bases lay outside the gene matches. CDR3 length equals 15 residues. Per the germline V gene, CDR1 is SGDLS and CDR2 is YYNGEE. The CDR3 DNA sequence: TGTGCCAGCAGCCTGCACGGGACAGGAGAAGAGACCCAGTACTTC. Protein: CASSLHGTGEETQYF. The full variable domain, its missing parts supplied by reference TRBV9 and TRBJ2-5, is DSGVTQTPKHLITATGQRVTLRCSPRSGDLSVYWYQQSLDQGLQFLIQYYNGEERAKGNILERFSAQQFPDLHSELNLSSLELGDSALYFCASSLHGTGEETQYFGPGTRLLVL.

V and J are TRBV4-1 and TRBJ1-1; no reliable D call. Germline V CDR1 and CDR2: MGHRA, YSYEKL. The CDR3 contains 13 residues. Trimming stripped 3 bases from V and 3 bases from J, with 8 bases between. The CDR3 spells CASSQRIDTEAFF. The CDR3 region has the DNA TGCGCCAGCAGCCAGAGAATTGACACTGAAGCTTTCTTT.

The chain couples TRBV6-4 to TRBJ2-1; 10 positions agree with TRBD2. V shed 2 bases and J 6 bases; nucleotides not matched to a gene: 10. Germline V gene lookup returns CDR1 MRHNA and CDR2 SNTAGT. The CDR3 consists of 17 residues. As DNA, the CDR3 is TGTGCCAGCAGTGACATGGGGCTAGCGGGAGTATCCAATGAGCAGTTCTTC. Amino acids: CASSDMGLAGVSNEQFF.

The chain couples TRBV9 to TRBJ2-7; maybe TRBD2 (5 bases). CDR3 size: 17 residues. The V gene lost 6 bases and the J gene lost 0 bases, with 22 bases spanning the gap. The germline gives CDR1 SGDLS, CDR2 YYNGEE. CDR3 loop: CASTYTLGGGSSYEQYF. DNA for the CDR3: TGTGCCAGCACCTATACACTAGGCGGTGGGTCCTCCTACGAGCAGTACTTC.

The chain has TRBV4-3 and TRBJ1-3; D remains unclear. This CDR3 is 15 amino acids long. The V gene lost 0 bases and the J gene lost 1 base, with 7 bases spanning the gap. Per the germline V gene, CDR1 is LGHNA and CDR2 is YSLEER. CDR3 region: CASSQDGGSGNTIYF. DNA for the CDR3: TGCGCCAGCAGCCAAGACGGAGGATCTGGAAACACCATATATTTT.

The chain uses TRBV13 and TRBJ2-7; 7 bases map to TRBD2. Per the germline V gene, CDR1 is PRHDT and CDR2 is FYEKMQ (reference sequence). Germline trimming cut 5 bases from V and 3 bases from J; bases unmatched to any gene: 10. CDR3 length: 15 amino acids. This CDR3 is CASSPRETSFYEQYF. CDR3 bases: TGTGCCAGCAGCCCGCGGGAGACTAGCTTCTACGAGCAGTACTTC. Drawing the rest from reference TRBV13 and TRBJ2-7, the complete variable domain is AAGVIQSPRHLIKEKRETATLKCYPIPRHDTVYWYQQGPGQDPQFLISFYEKMQSDKGSIPDRFSAQQFSDYHSELNMSSLELGDSALYFCASSPRETSFYEQYFGPGTRLTVT.

The chain has TRBV7-2 and TRBJ2-3; 12 nucleotides agree with TRBD1. J gave up 6 bases and V 2 bases, and 3 bases lay outside the gene matches. The CDR3 loop spans 15 amino acids. CDR1 is SGHTA and CDR2 is FQGNSA in the germline V gene. CDR3 sequence reads: CASSLRDRGHDTQYF. The CDR3 nucleotides are TGTGCCAGCAGCTTACGGGACAGGGGGCATGATACGCAGTATTTT.

CDR3 in amino acids: CASKTIPGNTEAFF. In nucleotides, the CDR3 is TGTGCCAGCAAGACCATCCCGGGGAACACTGAAGCTTTCTTT. V usage is TRBV6-1 and J usage is TRBJ1-1, with D uncertain. The CDR3 has 14 residues. The V and J ends lost 7 bases and 1 base respectively, with 13 bases between them. Germline V CDR1 and CDR2: MNHNS, SASEGT.

The rearrangement links TRBV19 to TRBJ2-1, with 8 bases matching TRBD1. The CDR3 extends over 15 amino acids. CDR1 is LNHDA and CDR2 is SQIVND in the germline V gene (reference sequence). The V gene end was trimmed by 3 bases and the J gene end by 6 bases; junction bases not matched to a gene: 7. The DNA for the CDR3 is TGTGCCAGTAGTATCGTACAGGGGGGTTCCAATGAGCAGTTCTTC. Translating gives CASSIVQGGSNEQFF.

The chain uses TRBV6-6 and TRBJ1-2; no definite D call. In germline, CDR1 is MNHNY, CDR2 SVGAGI (reference sequence). This CDR3 region has 15 residues. The V end lost 2 bases, the J end lost 0 bases, and 10 bases lay between the germline ends. The CDR3 loop reads CASSYRAGPNYGYTF. Written as DNA, the CDR3 is TGTGCCAGCAGTTACCGGGCAGGACCTAACTATGGCTACACCTTC.

V is TRBV9 and J is TRBJ2-1; TRBD2 agrees at 8 bases. Trimming at V came to 0 bases and at J to 4 bases, leaving 9 bases not matched to a gene. This CDR3 region has 17 residues. Per the germline V gene, CDR1 is SGDLS and CDR2 is YYNGEE. The CDR3 nucleotides are TGTGCCAGCAGCGTAGAGGCCAAGCGGGAGAGATACAATGAGCAGTTCTTC. The encoded protein is CASSVEAKRERYNEQFF.

This chain links TRBV13 with TRBJ2-5, with 9 bases fitting TRBD2. Germline V gene data show CDR1 as PRHDT and CDR2 as FYEKMQ (reference sequence). V lost 5 bases to trimming and J lost 1 base; unmatched junction nucleotides: 2. There are 14 residues in the CDR3. In nucleotides, the CDR3 is TGTGCCAGCAGCGCTAGCGGGGCCCAAGAGACCCAGTACTTC. It codes for CASSASGAQETQYF.

The chain employs TRBV4-1 and TRBJ2-3, with D perhaps TRBD1 or TRBD2 (6 bases each). The germline V and J ends were trimmed by 7 bases and 8 bases, with 16 bases remaining between them. In germline, CDR1 is MGHRA, CDR2 YSYEKL. The CDR3 sequence is 13 residues long. The CDR3 spells CASTEGEGGTQYF. The CDR3, as DNA: TGCGCCAGCACGGAGGGAGAAGGGGGTACGCAGTATTTT.

V usage is TRBV27 and J usage is TRBJ2-1; 10 bases are shared with TRBD2. The ends lost 7 bases at V and 2 bases at J; junction bases unmatched: 5. From germline, CDR1 is MNHEY and CDR2 SMNVEV (reference sequence). The length of the CDR3 is 15 residues. The CDR3 is CASTLTSGTYNEQFF. The CDR3 DNA is TGTGCCAGCACCCTTACTAGCGGGACCTACAATGAGCAGTTCTTC.

The V and J genes are TRBV9 and TRBJ2-3; D perhaps matches TRBD2 (5 bases). The V end lost 3 bases, the J end lost 4 bases, and 18 bases lay between the germline ends. Germline CDR1 and CDR2: SGDLS and YYNGEE. The CDR3 length is 16 residues. CDR3 DNA sequence: TGTGCCAGCAGCGGGACGGGAACTAATTGGGCAGATACGCAGTATTTT. It translates to CASSGTGTNWADTQYF.

This chain uses TRBV18 with TRBJ2-3; TRBD2 matches 13 bases. Unmatched junction bases numbered 3, after V lost 4 bases and J lost 2 bases. Germline lookup yields CDR1 KGHSH and CDR2 LQKENI. The CDR3 covers 16 residues. CDR3 DNA: TGTGCCAGCTCACGCGGGACTAGCGGGATCACAGATACGCAGTATTTT. This gives the protein CASSRGTSGITDTQYF.

CDR3 in DNA: TGTGCCAGCAGTGACCTGGGGAGGGGCAGCTACTACGAGCAGTACTTC. This codes for CASSDLGRGSYYEQYF. The rearrangement joins TRBV6-1 to TRBJ2-7; 7 positions match TRBD2. Germline CDR1 reads MNHNS; CDR2 reads SASEGT. CDR3 length: 16 residues. Trimming cost V 3 bases and J 3 bases; bases outside gene matches: 11.

This rearrangement joins TRBV29-1 to TRBJ2-1; D uncertain. The CDR3 spans 16 residues. Germline V CDR1 and CDR2: SQVTM, ANQGSEA. V was pared by 3 bases and J by 4 bases, with 19 bases between. CDR3 DNA sequence: TGCAGCGTTGATTCCTCTTCGAGGATGAGATACAATGAGCAGTTCTTC. Protein: CSVDSSSRMRYNEQFF.